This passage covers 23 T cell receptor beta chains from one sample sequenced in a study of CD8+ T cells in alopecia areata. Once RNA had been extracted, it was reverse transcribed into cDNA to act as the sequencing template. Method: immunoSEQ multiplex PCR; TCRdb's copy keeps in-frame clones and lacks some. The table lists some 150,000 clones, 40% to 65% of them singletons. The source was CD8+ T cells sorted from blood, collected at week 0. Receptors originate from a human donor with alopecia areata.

CDR3 region: CASSSQERNTQYF. For the CDR3, the DNA is TGTGCCAGCAGCTCTCAGGAAAGGAATACGCAGTATTTT. The chain carries TRBV7-2 and TRBJ2-3; no clear D. CDR1 is SGHTA and CDR2 is FQGNSA in the germline V gene. This CDR3 spans 13 amino acids. Trimming removed 4 bases at V and 7 bases at J, with 12 bases between. The variable domain in full, with the rest retrieved from reference TRBV7-2 and TRBJ2-3, is GAGVSQSPSNKVTEKGKDVELRCDPISGHTALYWYRQSLGQGLEFLIYFQGNSAPDKSGLPSDRFSAERTGGSVSTLTIQRTQQEDSAVYLCASSSQERNTQYFGPGTRLTVL.

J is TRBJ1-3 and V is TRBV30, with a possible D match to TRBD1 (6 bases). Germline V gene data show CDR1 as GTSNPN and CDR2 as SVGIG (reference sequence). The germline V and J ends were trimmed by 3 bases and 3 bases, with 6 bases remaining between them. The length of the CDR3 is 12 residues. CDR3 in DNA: TGTGCCTGGAGACAGGGTGGAAACACCATATATTTT. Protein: CAWRQGGNTIYF.

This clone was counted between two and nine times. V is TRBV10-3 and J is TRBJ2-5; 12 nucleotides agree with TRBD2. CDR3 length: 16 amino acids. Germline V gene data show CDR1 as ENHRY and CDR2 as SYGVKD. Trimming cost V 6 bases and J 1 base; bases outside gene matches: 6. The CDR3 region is CAISPGLAGTQETQYF. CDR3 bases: TGTGCCATCAGCCCGGGACTAGCGGGTACCCAAGAGACCCAGTACTTC.

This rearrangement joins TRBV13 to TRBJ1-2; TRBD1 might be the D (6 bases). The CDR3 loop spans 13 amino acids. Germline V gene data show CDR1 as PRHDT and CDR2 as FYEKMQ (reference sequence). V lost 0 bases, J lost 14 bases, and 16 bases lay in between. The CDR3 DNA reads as TGTGCCAGCAGCTTAGGGACAGGCGGAACGGGGACCTTC. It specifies CASSLGTGGTGTF.

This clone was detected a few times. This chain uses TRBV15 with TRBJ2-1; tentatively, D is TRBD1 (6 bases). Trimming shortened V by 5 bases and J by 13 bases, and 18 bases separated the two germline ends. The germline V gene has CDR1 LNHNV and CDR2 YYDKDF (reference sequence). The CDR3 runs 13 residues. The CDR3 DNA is TGTGCCACCAGCGGACAGAAAAAACTCGAACAGTTCTTC. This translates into CATSGQKKLEQFF.

CDR3 amino acids: CSVEGFANTDTQYF. The CDR3 DNA reads as TGCAGCGTTGAAGGGTTCGCAAACACAGATACGCAGTATTTT. The rearrangement uses TRBV29-1 and TRBJ2-3; D gene unclear. The CDR3 runs to 14 residues. CDR1 and CDR2 (germline): SQVTM, ANQGSEA. Trimming took off 1 base at V and 2 bases at J, with 10 bases between the two ends.

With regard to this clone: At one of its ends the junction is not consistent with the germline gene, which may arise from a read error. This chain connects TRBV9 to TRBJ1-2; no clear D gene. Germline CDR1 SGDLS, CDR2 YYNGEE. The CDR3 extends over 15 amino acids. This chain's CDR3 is CASSGLRAANYGYTF. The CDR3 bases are TGTGCCAGCAGTGGGTTAAGGGCCGCTAATTATGGCTACACCTTC.

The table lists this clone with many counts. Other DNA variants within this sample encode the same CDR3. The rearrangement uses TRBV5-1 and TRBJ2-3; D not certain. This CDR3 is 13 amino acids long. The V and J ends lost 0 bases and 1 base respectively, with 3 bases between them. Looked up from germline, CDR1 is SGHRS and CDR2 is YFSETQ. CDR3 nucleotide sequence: TGCGCCAGCAGCTTGGGGCGCACAGATACGCAGTATTTT. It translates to CASSLGRTDTQYF.

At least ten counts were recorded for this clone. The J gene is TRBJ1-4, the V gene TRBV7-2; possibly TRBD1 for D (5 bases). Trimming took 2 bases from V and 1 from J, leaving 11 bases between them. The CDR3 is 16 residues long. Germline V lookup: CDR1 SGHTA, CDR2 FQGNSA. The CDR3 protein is CASSLTRGGTNEKLFF. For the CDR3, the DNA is TGTGCCAGCAGCTTAACTAGGGGAGGAACTAATGAAAAACTGTTTTTT.

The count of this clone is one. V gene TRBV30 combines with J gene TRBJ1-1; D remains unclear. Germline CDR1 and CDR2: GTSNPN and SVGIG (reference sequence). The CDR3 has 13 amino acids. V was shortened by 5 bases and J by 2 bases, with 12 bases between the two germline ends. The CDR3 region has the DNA TGTGCCTGGGAGTCAACAGAAAACACTGAAGCTTTCTTT. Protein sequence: CAWESTENTEAFF.

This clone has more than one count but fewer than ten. The CDR3 DNA reads as TGTGCCAGCAGCTTAGGAGGGAGGAACACCGGGGAGCTGTTTTTT. Protein product: CASSLGGRNTGELFF. The V gene is TRBV5-6, the J gene TRBJ2-2, with D possibly being TRBD2 (6 bases). The CDR3 is 15 residues long. Germline V CDR1 and CDR2: SGHDT, YYEEEE. With 2 bases removed from V and 1 base from J, the gap between germline ends came to 9 bases.

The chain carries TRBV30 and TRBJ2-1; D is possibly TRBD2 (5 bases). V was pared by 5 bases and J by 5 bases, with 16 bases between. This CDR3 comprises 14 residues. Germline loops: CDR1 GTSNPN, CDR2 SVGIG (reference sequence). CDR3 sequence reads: CAWVAGNTNNEQFF. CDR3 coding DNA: TGTGCCTGGGTCGCCGGGAATACGAACAATGAGCAGTTCTTC.

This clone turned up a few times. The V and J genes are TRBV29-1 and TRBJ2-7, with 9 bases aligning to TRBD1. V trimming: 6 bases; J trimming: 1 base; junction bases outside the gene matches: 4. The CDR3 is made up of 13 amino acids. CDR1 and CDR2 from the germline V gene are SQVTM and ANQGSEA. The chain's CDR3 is CSVGTGRSYEQYF. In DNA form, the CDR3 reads TGCAGCGTCGGGACAGGGAGATCCTACGAGCAGTACTTC.

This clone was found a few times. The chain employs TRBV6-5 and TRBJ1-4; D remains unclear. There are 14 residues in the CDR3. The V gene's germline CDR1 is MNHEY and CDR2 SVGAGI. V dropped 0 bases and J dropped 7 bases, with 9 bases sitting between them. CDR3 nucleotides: TGTGCCAGCAGTTACTCGTCCAGAGCTGAAAAACTGTTTTTT. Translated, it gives CASSYSSRAEKLFF.

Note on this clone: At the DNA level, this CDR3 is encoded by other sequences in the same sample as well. The CDR3 sequence: CAWSVGTGTYEQYF. CDR3 DNA: TGTGCCTGGAGTGTTGGGACTGGGACCTACGAGCAGTACTTC. The chain recombines TRBV30 with TRBJ2-7, with D tentatively TRBD2 (6 bases). In germline, CDR1 is GTSNPN, CDR2 SVGIG (reference sequence). V was trimmed by 0 bases and J by 2 bases, leaving 11 bases between them. The CDR3 has 14 amino acids.

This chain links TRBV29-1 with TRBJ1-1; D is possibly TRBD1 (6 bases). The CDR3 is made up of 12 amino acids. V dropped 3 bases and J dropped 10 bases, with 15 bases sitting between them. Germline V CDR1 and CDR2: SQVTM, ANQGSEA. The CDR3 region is CSVDARGRGAFF. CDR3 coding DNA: TGCAGCGTTGATGCTCGGGGCAGGGGAGCTTTCTTT.

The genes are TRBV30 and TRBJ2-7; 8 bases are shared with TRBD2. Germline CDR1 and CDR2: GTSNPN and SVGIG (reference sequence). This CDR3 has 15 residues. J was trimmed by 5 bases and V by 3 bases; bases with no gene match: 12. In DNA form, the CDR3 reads TGTGCCTGGAGGGATGTAGCGGGGAAGTGGAACGAGCAGTACTTC. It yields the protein CAWRDVAGKWNEQYF.

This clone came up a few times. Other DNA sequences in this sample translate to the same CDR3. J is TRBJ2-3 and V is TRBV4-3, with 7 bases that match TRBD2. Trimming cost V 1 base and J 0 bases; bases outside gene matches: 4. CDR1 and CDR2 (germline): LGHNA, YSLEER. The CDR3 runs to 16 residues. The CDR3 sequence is CASSQGVGGSTDTQYF. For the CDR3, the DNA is TGCGCCAGCAGCCAAGGTGTCGGGGGGAGCACAGATACGCAGTATTTT.

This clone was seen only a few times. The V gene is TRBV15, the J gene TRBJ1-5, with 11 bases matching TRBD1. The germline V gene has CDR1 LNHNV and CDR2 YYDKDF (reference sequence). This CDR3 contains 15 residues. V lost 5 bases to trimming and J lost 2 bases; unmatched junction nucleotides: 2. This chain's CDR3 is CATSGQGAGNQPQHF. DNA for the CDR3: TGTGCCACCAGCGGACAGGGGGCAGGCAATCAGCCCCAGCATTTT. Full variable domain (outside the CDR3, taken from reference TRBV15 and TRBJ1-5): DAMVIQNPRYQVTQFGKPVTLSCSQTLNHNVMYWYQQKSSQAPKLLFHYYDKDFNNEADTPDNFQSRRPNTSFCFLDIRSPGLGDTAMYLCATSGQGAGNQPQHFGDGTRLSIL.

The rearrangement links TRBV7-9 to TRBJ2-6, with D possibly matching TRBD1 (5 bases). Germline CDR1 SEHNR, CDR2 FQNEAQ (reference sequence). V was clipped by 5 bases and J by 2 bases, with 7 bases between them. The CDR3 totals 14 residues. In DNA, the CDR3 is TGTGCCAGCAGCAAAGGGGCTGGGGCCAACGTCCTGACTTTC. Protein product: CASSKGAGANVLTF.

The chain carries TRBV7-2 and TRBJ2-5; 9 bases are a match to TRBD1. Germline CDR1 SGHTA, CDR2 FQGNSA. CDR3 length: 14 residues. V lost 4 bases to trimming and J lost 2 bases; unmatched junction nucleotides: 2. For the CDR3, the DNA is TGTGCCAGCAGCTACAGGGGGCTGCAAGAGACCCAGTACTTC. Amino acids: CASSYRGLQETQYF. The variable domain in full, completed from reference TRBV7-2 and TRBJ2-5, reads GAGVSQSPSNKVTEKGKDVELRCDPISGHTALYWYRQSLGQGLEFLIYFQGNSAPDKSGLPSDRFSAERTGGSVSTLTIQRTQQEDSAVYLCASSYRGLQETQYFGPGTRLLVL.

The CDR3 bases are TGTGCCACAGGACGACATGGAGATACGCAGTATTTT. Translating it yields CATGRHGDTQYF. This chain links TRBV6-5 with TRBJ2-3; D gene uncertain. V dropped 10 bases and J dropped 5 bases, with 13 bases sitting between them. The germline V gene has CDR1 MNHEY and CDR2 SVGAGI. This CDR3 spans 12 amino acids.

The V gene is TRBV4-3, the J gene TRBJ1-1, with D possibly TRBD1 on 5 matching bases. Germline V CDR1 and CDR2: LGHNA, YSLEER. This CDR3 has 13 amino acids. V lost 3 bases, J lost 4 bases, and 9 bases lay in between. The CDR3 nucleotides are TGCGCCAGCAGCCACAGCGGGGGCACTGAAGCTTTCTTT. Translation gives CASSHSGGTEAFF.